This T cell receptor beta chain was found in a study of T cells in Graves' hyperthyroidism and ophthalmopathy. Study-wide points: Blood shared most expanded thyroid clonotypes above 0.001. By a 13 V-J model, ophthalmopathy was set apart from stable hyperthyroidism.

V was shortened by 0 bases and J by 1 base, with 5 bases between the two germline ends. This CDR3 has 13 residues. CDR1 is GTSNPN, CDR2 SVGIG, per germline (reference sequence). Amplified TCR beta CDR3 regions derived from RNA transcripts. Using the HTBI primer set, a first-round RT-PCR was run on the TCR CDR3. TCRdb itself ran the multiplex PCR reads through MiXCR, one entry per CDR3 protein. The sample holds about 300,000 distinct CDR3 sequences, roughly 19% seen once. This clonotype was seen at least ten times. Antigen: not known. Subjects with ophthalmopathy showed a Clinical Activity Score no lower than 3, a NOSPECS grade no lower than 4, and a duration shorter than 3 months. Patients showing uncontrolled infection, other autoimmune disease, pregnancy or lactation were ineligible.

Sequencing was performed on blood. V gene TRBV30 combines with J gene TRBJ2-3; D remains ambiguous. The receptor's source is a middle-aged man with Graves' ophthalmopathy. The CDR3 sequence: CAWSVGGTDTQYF. The CDR3 DNA reads TGTGCCTGGAGTGTAGGTGGCACAGATACGCAGTATTTT.